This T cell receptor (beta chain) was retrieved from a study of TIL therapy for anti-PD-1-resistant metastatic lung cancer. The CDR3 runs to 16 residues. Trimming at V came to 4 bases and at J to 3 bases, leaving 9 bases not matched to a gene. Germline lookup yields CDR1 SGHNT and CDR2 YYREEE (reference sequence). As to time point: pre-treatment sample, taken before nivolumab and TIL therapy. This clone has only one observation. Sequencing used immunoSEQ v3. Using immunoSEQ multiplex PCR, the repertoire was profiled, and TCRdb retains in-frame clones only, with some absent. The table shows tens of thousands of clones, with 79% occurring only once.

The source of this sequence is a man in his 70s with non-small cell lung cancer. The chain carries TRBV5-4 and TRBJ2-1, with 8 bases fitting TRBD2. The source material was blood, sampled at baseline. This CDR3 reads CASSPERGTGYNEQFF. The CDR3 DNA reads TGTGCCAGCAGCCCGGAGCGGGGGACCGGCTACAATGAGCAGTTCTTC.